This entry is about one T cell receptor beta chain. This clone is a singleton in its sample. The antigen it recognizes is unknown. No much larger clone is present one base from it, and per-base qualities are unavailable. CD8 naive samples consisted of CD45RO-negative cells that were positively selected for CCR7, yielding a CD45RA+CCR7+ population without TemRA cells. The donors were healthy, HIV-negative adults who had no recently reported acute infections or vaccinations. All donors were Caucasian adults living in Nashville, Tennessee, USA. Blood was collected by leukapheresis, and PBMCs were isolated by Ficoll-Histopaque density gradient centrifugation and then cryopreserved in liquid nitrogen vapor phase. Analytical flow cytometry was used to check the purity and quantity of each magnetically sorted T cell population. Each sorted fraction had its genomic DNA isolated and then quantified by UV absorbance on a Nanodrop 2000c.

Using the deep immunoSEQ assay, TCR CDR3 regions were amplified from genomic DNA by multiplex PCR. Extracted genomic DNA from each cell subset was distributed evenly across all wells of several immunoSEQ 96-well plates, and each plate was treated as a replicate. For sorted subsets, around 200 ng genomic DNA, equal to 30,000 to 35,000 T cell genomes, was loaded into each replicate PCR. The purified libraries were quantified using a Qubit 3.0 fluorometer, sized with a Bioanalyzer 2100, and then quantified again using the KAPA Library Quantification kit. Every immunoSEQ 96-well plate was sequenced on a separate single-read 150-cycle Illumina NextSeq 550 flow cell. Regarding the original processing steps: Because the immunoSEQ output included only junctional sequences and no quality scores, the filtering could not be the same as the filtering used for full-length reads. To assign V/J genes and CDR3, sequences were annotated using PyIR, a Python wrapper for IgBLAST v1.9, with IMGT germline references. Reads with weak V/J assignments (E-value above 1e-6), missing CDR3, stop codons, out-of-frame junctions, or ambiguous translated residues were removed. V3J clonotypes were defined as sequences sharing an identical inferred V gene, J gene, and CDR3 amino acid sequence. Percentage overlap between repertoires was calculated by dividing the number of shared unique clonotypes by the size of the smaller repertoire. RTK rarefaction, the Chao1 estimator, and Recon v2.1 estimates of unobserved clonotypes were used to assess repertoire richness. OLGA was used to compute generation probabilities for all TCRbeta clonotypes that the gDNA method yielded from a few donors. TCRdb stores this immuneACCESS table with in-frame sequences only. Part of the clones is absent; in the studies checked, under half of the shortfall reflects unresolved V genes, and no reason is known for the rest. The D gene and trimming were derived from the DNA, and the V and J assignments and clone size from that table. The sample data list about 1,900,000 clones, and about 95% of these were observed just once. The ten largest account for 0.9% to 1.5% of the sample.

The CDR3 runs 15 amino acids, cysteine and phenylalanine included. The CDR3 DNA has 45 bases and is translated from base 1. For this chain, trimming is 5 bases at the V end and 4 bases at the J end, and the number of junction bases without a gene match is 5. According to the germline V gene, CDR1 reads SGHVS and CDR2 reads FQNEAQ. The data were taken from a study of shared clonotypes between healthy human individuals (TCRdb year 2020). Looking at the study overall: The cohort comprised a couple of women and a few men aged 18 to 49 years. For each donor, CD4 naive and CD4 memory were each given three plates, CD8 naive was given two plates, and CD8 memory was given one plate. To estimate repertoire size and how much clonotype sharing occurs between individuals, the study deeply sequenced the blood TCR repertoires of roughly 5 healthy adults. Different laboratories and diverse techniques were used to prepare libraries and sequence TCR repertoires, to increase sequencing depth and limit assay-specific biases. Between about 0.9 and 8.9 billion PBMCs per donor were obtained by leukapheresis.

What the research found in general, with its limitations: Sampling was limited to blood, and TCR repertoires in tissue likely differ from TCR repertoires in blood. Because the study included only a small number of donors, the genetic and exposure-history diversity represented was limited. Even with the large sequencing depth, rarefaction of the sorted-subset datasets indicated that sequencing was incomplete. Across a handful of donors, 5% to 6% of naive CD4, roughly 3.8% of naive CD8, 2.3% of memory CD4, and under 0.45% of memory CD8 clonotypes were shared. Compared with non-shared clonotypes, the clonotypes found in all four sorted-subset donors had higher generation probabilities. Pairwise subsampling led to the expectation that sequencing depth would affect the degree of clonotype sharing among donors. Larger estimated clonotype richness was generally found for naive subsets than for memory subsets.

The sequenced material came from naive CD8+ T cells sorted from blood. The sample's cell subset or site, from its label and the paper: CD45RA+CCR7+. The rearrangement joined TRBV7-8 to TRBJ1-5, with 10 central nucleotides matching TRBD1. The clonotype comes from a man aged 18 to 29 in good health. The encoded CDR3 is CASSNLGQGNQPQHF. The DNA reads as follows: TGTGCCAGCAGCAATTTGGGACAGGGGAATCAGCCCCAGCATTTT.